The next 30 T cell receptor beta chains were all read from a single sample in a study of T cells in Graves' hyperthyroidism and ophthalmopathy. Using RNA transcripts as the source, TCR beta CDR3 regions were amplified. Primed by the HTBI set, a first-round RT-PCR was run on the TCR CDR3. TCRdb re-called the multiplex PCR reads with MiXCR, one entry per CDR3 protein. The table includes around 500,000 distinct CDR3 sequences, roughly an eighth detected once. Sequences were obtained from blood. These receptors originate from a woman aged 18-35 years with Graves' hyperthyroidism.

This clonotype was counted ten times or more. The chain uses TRBV9 and TRBJ1-1; TRBD1 might be the D (5 bases). V dropped 3 bases and J dropped 3 bases, with 12 bases sitting between them. The CDR3 spans 14 residues. Germline V CDR1 and CDR2: SGDLS, YYNGEE. The CDR3 region has the DNA TGTGCCAGCAGCGCCCAGGCGGGGCACACTGAAGCTTTCTTT. Amino acid sequence: CASSAQAGHTEAFF.

This clonotype was counted many times. V and J are TRBV5-1 and TRBJ2-7, with 7 nucleotides matching TRBD2. In germline, CDR1 is SGHRS, CDR2 YFSETQ. The CDR3 loop spans 16 amino acids. J gave up 3 bases and V 1 base, and 10 bases lay outside the gene matches. The CDR3 nucleotides are TGCGCCAGCAGCTTGCACGGGCTAGCGGAAGGCTACGAGCAGTACTTC. Protein: CASSLHGLAEGYEQYF.

V gene TRBV30 combines with J gene TRBJ2-7; either TRBD1 or TRBD2 may supply D (5 bases each). The germline V gene encodes CDR1 GTSNPN and CDR2 SVGIG (reference sequence). The CDR3 runs 14 residues. Trimming cost V 0 bases and J 1 base, with 10 bases left between them. The CDR3, as DNA: TGTGCCTGGAGTGTACTAGAGGGGTCCTACGAGCAGTACGTC. This codes for CAWSVLEGSYEQYV.

This clonotype has a count of ten or more. CDR3 amino acids: CASSLGTAQYF. The CDR3 DNA sequence: TGTGCCAGCAGCCTCGGGACTGCCCAGTACTTC. The rearrangement uses TRBV13 and TRBJ2-5, with D perhaps TRBD2 (6 bases). Trimming shortened V by 5 bases and J by 9 bases, and 10 bases separated the two germline ends. In germline, CDR1 is PRHDT, CDR2 FYEKMQ (reference sequence). The CDR3 has 11 residues.

Only a few counts were recorded for this clonotype. The junction does not match germline at one end; this may be a read error. The rearrangement links TRBV28 to TRBJ2-5; D may correspond to TRBD1 or TRBD2 (5 bases each). CDR1 is MDHEN and CDR2 is SYDVKM in the germline V gene. The CDR3 contains 15 residues. CDR3 in DNA: TGTGCCGGCAGTTATCGGGGCGGCACCCAAGAGACCCAGTACTTC. Protein sequence: CAGSYRGGTQETQYF.

This clonotype appeared a few times. The gene calls are TRBV4-2 and TRBJ2-1, with a weak D call TRBD2 (6 bases). The CDR3 loop spans 14 amino acids. V lost 5 bases, J lost 6 bases, and 14 bases lay in between. Per the germline V gene, CDR1 is LGHNA and CDR2 is YNFKEQ. The CDR3 bases are TGTGCCAGCAGCGCAACGGGAGTGATCAATGAGCAGTTCTTC. This encodes CASSATGVINEQFF.

This clonotype was recorded at least ten times. J is TRBJ2-7 and V is TRBV5-1, with unresolved D. The CDR3 has 14 residues. Per germline, CDR1 SGHRS and CDR2 YFSETQ. V lost 0 bases, J lost 3 bases, and 10 bases lay in between. This CDR3 reads CASSLDSSLYEQYF. CDR3 DNA sequence: TGCGCCAGCAGCTTGGACTCTTCTCTCTACGAGCAGTACTTC.

This clonotype has ten or more counts. V usage is TRBV27 and J usage is TRBJ1-2; 7 nucleotides agree with TRBD1. The junction had 12 bases not matched to a gene; V was cut back by 7 bases and J by 7 bases. The CDR3 extends over 14 amino acids. The germline V gene encodes CDR1 MNHEY and CDR2 SMNVEV (reference sequence). Here the CDR3 DNA reads TGTGCCAGCACTTTCGGGTCAGGGGGAGTTGGCTACACCTTC. Protein: CASTFGSGGVGYTF.

This clonotype was detected many times. This rearrangement joins TRBV11-2 to TRBJ2-7; 9 bases align to TRBD2. Germline V gene sequence: CDR1 SGHAT, CDR2 FQNNGV. The CDR3 extends over 14 amino acids. Trimming took 4 bases from V and 2 from J; bases not matched to a gene: 3. Written as DNA, the CDR3 is TGTGCCAGCAGCTCCTCTAGCGGGGCCTACGAGCAGTACGTC. Translated, it gives CASSSSSGAYEQYV.

This clonotype was seen repeatedly, ten times or more. J is TRBJ2-2 and V is TRBV9; D is unresolved. Trimming left V 7 bases short and J 6 bases short, with 16 bases between. This CDR3 is 14 amino acids long. Germline assignment: CDR1 SGDLS and CDR2 YYNGEE. CDR3 in amino acids: CASRIMEWSGELFF. CDR3 coding DNA: TGTGCCAGCCGAATTATGGAGTGGTCCGGGGAGCTGTTTTTT.

This clonotype has at least ten counts. The chain is built from TRBV9 and TRBJ2-3; D call uncertain. The CDR3 is made up of 13 amino acids. V shed 3 bases and J shed 0 bases, with 5 bases lying between them. Germline loops: CDR1 SGDLS, CDR2 YYNGEE. This CDR3 is CASSGDSTDTQYF. CDR3 DNA sequence: TGTGCCAGCAGCGGGGATAGCACAGATACGCAGTATTTT.

As concerns this clonotype: Compared with germline, one end of the junction differs, possibly owing to a read error. The CDR3 DNA is TGTGCCGGCAGTTCCCGACAGGGCCCAAGGAACACCGGGGAGCTGTTTTTT. Its protein product is CAGSSRQGPRNTGELFF. This chain links TRBV27 with TRBJ2-2, with 7 nucleotides matching TRBD1. This CDR3 is 17 amino acids long. Germline V gene sequence: CDR1 MNHEY, CDR2 SMNVEV (reference sequence).

Many counts were recorded for this clonotype. Here the CDR3 reads CASSQPWGAGHNEQFF. DNA of the CDR3: TGTGCCAGCAGCCAACCTTGGGGGGCGGGGCACAATGAGCAGTTCTTC. This chain joins TRBV3-1 and TRBJ2-1; D possibly uses TRBD1 or TRBD2 (6 bases each). Trimming shortened V by 2 bases and J by 5 bases, and 16 bases separated the two germline ends. Germline CDR1 is LGHDT and CDR2 is YNNKEL (reference sequence). The CDR3 totals 16 residues.

As concerns this clonotype: At one end, the junction sequence differs from germline, possibly due to a read error. The gene calls are TRBV10-3 and TRBJ1-2, with D possibly matching TRBD1 (6 bases). The CDR3 spans 14 residues. Looked up from germline, CDR1 is ENHRY and CDR2 is SYGVKD. The CDR3 region is CAISPGVKNYGYAF. The CDR3 DNA reads as TGTGCCATCAGTCCAGGGGTAAAAAACTATGGCTACGCCTTC.

This clonotype appeared many times. This rearrangement joins TRBV7-9 to TRBJ1-2; 7 nucleotides match TRBD1. Trimming took 10 bases from V and 4 from J; bases not matched to a gene: 15. Germline CDR1 and CDR2: SEHNR and FQNEAQ (reference sequence). The CDR3 loop spans 15 amino acids. The CDR3 spells CATDGPSGTVYGYTF. Here the CDR3 DNA reads TGTGCCACCGACGGACCATCCGGGACAGTCTATGGCTACACCTTC. The whole variable domain, remainder taken from reference TRBV7-9 and TRBJ1-2, is DTGVSQNPRHKITKRGQNVTFRCDPISEHNRLYWYRQTLGQGPEFLTYFQNEAQLEKSRLLSDRFSAERPKGSFSTLEIQRTEQGDSAMYLCATDGPSGTVYGYTFGSGTRLTVV.

The chain combines TRBV19 with TRBJ2-5, with 12 bases aligning to TRBD2. Trimming at V came to 0 bases and at J to 4 bases, leaving 3 bases not matched to a gene. The CDR3 loop spans 16 amino acids. Germline V lookup: CDR1 LNHDA, CDR2 SQIVND (reference sequence). CDR3 region: CASSIDLAGGGETQYF. In DNA form, the CDR3 reads TGTGCCAGTAGTATAGATCTAGCGGGAGGGGGAGAGACCCAGTACTTC.

This clonotype was seen more than once but under ten times. The genes are TRBV18 and TRBJ1-2; D is undetermined. Germline-derived CDR1 and CDR2 are KGHSH and LQKENI. The CDR3 totals 14 residues. Between the trimmed V and J ends, which lost 5 bases and 0 bases, there was a span of 10 bases. Here the CDR3 reads CASSEGQTNYGYTF. The CDR3 DNA is TGTGCCAGCTCAGAAGGGCAGACTAACTATGGCTACACCTTC.

The gene calls are TRBV6-1 and TRBJ2-1; 9 bases fit TRBD2. The germline V gene has CDR1 MNHNS and CDR2 SASEGT. V was clipped by 6 bases and J by 5 bases; unmatched bases: 8. The CDR3 spans 15 residues. The CDR3 here is CASRSGRIGDNEQFF. As DNA, the CDR3 is TGTGCCAGCAGGAGCGGGAGGATCGGAGACAATGAGCAGTTCTTC.

This clonotype was detected only a few times. This chain connects TRBV9 to TRBJ2-7; maybe TRBD2 (6 bases). Germline values: CDR1 SGDLS, CDR2 YYNGEE. CDR3 length: 18 amino acids. Trimming shortened V by 1 base and J by 2 bases, and 22 bases separated the two germline ends. The CDR3 DNA sequence: TGTGCCAGCAGCGTAAATCCTGACTCGGGACTCATAACCTACGAGCAGTACTTC. This codes for CASSVNPDSGLITYEQYF.

This clonotype came up many times. The gene calls are TRBV3-1 and TRBJ1-2; the D gene is possibly TRBD1 (5 bases). Trimming cost V 5 bases and J 6 bases, with 13 bases left between them. The CDR3 sequence is 13 residues long. Per the germline V gene, CDR1 is LGHDT and CDR2 is YNNKEL (reference sequence). This chain's CDR3 is CASSRDFGNGYTF. For the CDR3, the DNA is TGTGCCAGCAGCAGGGACTTCGGTAATGGCTACACCTTC.

This clonotype was seen repeatedly, ten times or more. The genes are TRBV18 and TRBJ2-2; perhaps TRBD1 as D (5 bases). The germline gives CDR1 KGHSH, CDR2 LQKENI. Trimming pared 3 bases from V and 0 bases from J, leaving 8 bases between. This CDR3 comprises 15 residues. The CDR3 nucleotides are TGTGCCAGCTCACCGACAGTTACGAACACCGGGGAGCTGTTTTTT. This codes for CASSPTVTNTGELFF.

This clonotype was counted ten times or more. The V and J genes are TRBV20-1 and TRBJ2-7; D is unclear. The CDR3 consists of 13 residues. The V gene lost 0 bases and the J gene lost 3 bases, with 9 bases spanning the gap. Germline loops: CDR1 DFQATT, CDR2 SNEGSKA (reference sequence). CDR3 loop: CSARDRVLYEQYF. As DNA, the CDR3 is TGCAGTGCTAGAGATCGGGTGCTCTACGAGCAGTACTTC.

This clonotype was observed many times. The rearrangement joins TRBV10-3 to TRBJ2-1, with TRBD2 matching over 8 bases. The CDR3 consists of 15 residues. Trimming removed 4 bases from V and 4 bases from J; junction bases left unmatched: 6. Germline V lookup: CDR1 ENHRY, CDR2 SYGVKD. As DNA, the CDR3 is TGTGCCATCAGTGGGAGCGGGAGTGGTTACAATGAGCAGTTCTTC. This translates into CAISGSGSGYNEQFF.

This clonotype has ten or more counts. The chain links TRBV19 to TRBJ1-4; D is uncertain. The V end was cut by 2 bases, the J end by 0 bases, with 7 bases between. The length of the CDR3 is 15 residues. Germline V gives CDR1 LNHDA, CDR2 SQIVND (reference sequence). CDR3 in amino acids: CASSIFAATNEKLFF. DNA for the CDR3: TGTGCCAGTAGTATATTTGCCGCAACTAATGAAAAACTGTTTTTT.

This clonotype was picked up a small number of times. The V gene is TRBV6-1, the J gene TRBJ1-2, with 9 bases lining up with TRBD1. CDR3 size: 14 residues. The V segment lost 6 bases and the J segment 8 bases; nucleotides outside the gene matches: 10. CDR1 is MNHNS, CDR2 SASEGT, per germline. CDR3 residues: CASSHTGTGLGYTF. The CDR3 DNA reads TGTGCCAGCAGCCACACCGGGACAGGGCTCGGCTACACCTTC.

The chain is built from TRBV19 and TRBJ2-5; a weak D match, TRBD2 (5 bases). Trimming stripped 3 bases from V and 1 base from J, with 9 bases between. The CDR3 length is 14 residues. Germline CDR1 LNHDA, CDR2 SQIVND (reference sequence). The DNA of the CDR3 is TGTGCCAGTAGTATCGGGGTCTCCCAAGAGACCCAGTACTTC. Translation gives CASSIGVSQETQYF.

In this sample, this clonotype turned up many times. The V and J genes are TRBV6-1 and TRBJ1-2, with 9 bases matching TRBD1. The CDR3 runs to 15 residues. Germline loops: CDR1 MNHNS, CDR2 SASEGT. After removal of 6 bases from V and 7 bases from J, the junction contained 12 bases not matched to a gene. The CDR3 protein is CASRGTRDRDSGYTF. DNA for the CDR3: TGTGCCAGCAGAGGGACGCGGGACAGGGACTCTGGCTACACCTTC.

This clonotype was seen repeatedly, ten times or more. The chain carries TRBV11-2 and TRBJ2-4; 8 positions agree with TRBD1. The CDR3 contains 14 residues. CDR1 and CDR2 from the germline V gene are SGHAT and FQNNGV. J was trimmed by 7 bases and V by 2 bases; bases with no gene match: 4. CDR3 region: CASSLRQGQNIQYF. CDR3 coding DNA: TGTGCCAGCAGCTTACGACAGGGGCAGAACATTCAGTACTTC.

This clonotype was counted ten times or more. The chain combines TRBV19 with TRBJ2-5, with 10 bases lining up with TRBD1. Losses at the gene ends were 3 bases for V and 5 bases for J; bases not matched to a gene: 9. The germline V gene encodes CDR1 LNHDA and CDR2 SQIVND (reference sequence). The CDR3 has 16 residues. The CDR3 DNA is TGTGCCAGTAGTATGCTGGGACAGGGGCTAACGGAGACCCAGTACTTC. Translation: CASSMLGQGLTETQYF.

Worth noting for this clonotype: This could be a read error, since a much larger clone is one nucleotide away. The J gene is TRBJ1-1, the V gene TRBV19; D is unclear. Germline lookup yields CDR1 LNHDA and CDR2 SQIVND (reference sequence). The germline V and J ends were trimmed by 3 bases and 8 bases, with 19 bases remaining between them. The CDR3 is made up of 15 amino acids. The CDR3 DNA reads TGTGCCAGTAGTATCTCCTTCGTTGCGATAGAAGAAGCTTTCTTT. Its protein is CASSISFVAIEEAFF.